This TCR beta chain was sequenced for a study of cytomegalovirus exposure and HLA in healthy donors. The CDR3 runs 16 residues. The ends lost 2 bases at V and 3 bases at J; junction bases unmatched: 7. Germline V gives CDR1 SNHLY, CDR2 FYNNEI. Here immunoSEQ multiplex PCR was the method, and the copy in TCRdb shows in-frame clones only, minus some. The sample has around 190,000 clones; less than 85% are singletons. Study-wide results and caveats: Overall, around 160 TCR beta chains were annotated as cytomegalovirus-associated. First-cohort TCR clusters were later found to tend to co-occur in the roughly 130 validation repertoires.

Of note for this clone: Its antigen is not known.

V gene TRBV2 combines with J gene TRBJ2-7; 10 bases fit TRBD2. This receptor was taken from a young man in good health and CMV-seropositive. Sequenced input: PBMCs. The CDR3 region is CASSEPLAGAIYEQYF. CDR3 nucleotides: TGTGCCAGCAGTGAACCCCTAGCGGGGGCAATCTACGAGCAGTACTTC.